What follows is one TCR beta chain and its context. Original processing methods: Estimation of nucleated cell counts relied on the amplification of reference gene primers. The table came from immunoSEQ multiplex PCR; TCRdb's copy has only in-frame clones and leaves some out. V and J calls plus clone size are reproduced from that table; the DNA served to infer D and trimming. The sample shows 300,000 to 400,000 clones, approximately 88% of them seen only once. This sample is part of a study of blood T cell repertoires in COVID-19. The overall study: Spain, Italy and the United States supplied samples that represented acute and convalescent COVID-19. T cells, B-cell-depleted T cells, or PBMCs supplied cDNA or gDNA.

CDR1 and CDR2 from the germline V gene are WSHSY and SAAADI. The trim removed 8 bases at V and 6 bases at J, leaving 15 bases unmatched. The CDR3 is made up of 16 amino acids. The source is a young woman with COVID-19, enrolled during active disease. This rearrangement joins TRBV10-2 to TRBJ2-1; 8 nucleotides line up with TRBD1. The sequencing sample was made of peripheral blood. CDR3 DNA: TGCGCCAGCCTGGAGGCGGCAGGGGGCTACGTCAATGAGCAGTTCTTC. Its translation is CASLEAAGGYVNEQFF.